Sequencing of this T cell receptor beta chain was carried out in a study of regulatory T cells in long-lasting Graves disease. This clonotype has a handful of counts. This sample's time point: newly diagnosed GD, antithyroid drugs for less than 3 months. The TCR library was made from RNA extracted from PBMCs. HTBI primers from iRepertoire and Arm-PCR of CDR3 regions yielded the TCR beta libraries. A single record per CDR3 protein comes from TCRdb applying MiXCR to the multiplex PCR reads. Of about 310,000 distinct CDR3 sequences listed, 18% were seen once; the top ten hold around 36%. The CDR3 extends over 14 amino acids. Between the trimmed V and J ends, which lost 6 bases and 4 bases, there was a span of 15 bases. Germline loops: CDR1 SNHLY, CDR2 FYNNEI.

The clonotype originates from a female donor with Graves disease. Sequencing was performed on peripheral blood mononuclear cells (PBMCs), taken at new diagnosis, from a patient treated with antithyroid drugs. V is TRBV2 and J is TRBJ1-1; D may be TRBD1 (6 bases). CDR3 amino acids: CASSPGGGGTEAFF. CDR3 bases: TGTGCCAGCAGCCCCGGAGGGGGAGGCACTGAAGCTTTCTTT.